The 15 T cell receptor beta chains reported below all come from one sample, sequenced in a study of blood T cell repertoires in COVID-19. The data were produced by immunoSEQ multiplex PCR, yet TCRdb's version contains in-frame clones alone and is incomplete. The sample includes around 200,000 clones, around four fifths of them seen just once. Sequencing was done on a sample of PBMCs or T cells enriched from blood (not recorded which). Receptor source: a man aged 35 to 55 who had recovered from COVID-19.

This rearrangement joins TRBV19 to TRBJ2-2; D is perhaps TRBD1 (6 bases). Trimming removed 8 bases from V and 1 base from J, with 11 bases in between. The CDR3 is 14 residues long. Germline-derived CDR1 and CDR2 are LNHDA and SQIVND (reference sequence). CDR3 DNA: TGTGCCAGTGTCCAGGGGAGGAACACCGGGGAGCTGTTTTTT. Its protein product is CASVQGRNTGELFF.

The gene calls are TRBV3-1 (or the pseudogene TRBV3-2) and TRBJ2-7, with D possibly matching TRBD1 (6 bases). The CDR3 runs 15 residues. Germline CDR1 reads LGHDT; CDR2 reads YNNKEL (reference sequence). Trimming removed 4 bases from V and 2 bases from J, with 15 bases in between. In DNA, the CDR3 is TGTGCCAGCAGCCCTCGGACAGATATGACCTACGAGCAGTACTTC. It codes for CASSPRTDMTYEQYF.

V is TRBV4-1 and J is TRBJ1-2; perhaps TRBD1 as D (6 bases). This CDR3 has 14 residues. V lost 3 bases, J lost 1 base, and 9 bases lay in between. CDR1 is MGHRA, CDR2 YSYEKL, per germline. CDR3: CASSHNRDNYGYTF. The CDR3 nucleotides are TGCGCCAGCAGCCATAACAGGGATAACTATGGCTACACCTTC.

CDR3 in DNA: TGTGCCAGCTCACCTATAGGGGTACTCGCTGAAGCTTTCTTT. Amino acid sequence: CASSPIGVLAEAFF. This chain uses TRBV18 with TRBJ1-1, with D tentatively TRBD1 (5 bases). The CDR3 spans 14 residues. Looked up from germline, CDR1 is KGHSH and CDR2 is LQKENI. Between the trimmed V and J ends, which lost 3 bases and 6 bases, there was a span of 14 bases.

This clone appeared a single time. The CDR3 sequence is CASRRQATGPYEQYF. The CDR3 region has the DNA TGTGCCAGCAGAAGACAGGCGACTGGTCCCTACGAGCAGTACTTC. J is TRBJ2-7 and V is TRBV6-5; tentatively, D is TRBD1 (6 bases). The CDR3 contains 15 residues. Between the trimmed V and J ends, which lost 6 bases and 2 bases, there was a span of 17 bases. From germline, CDR1 is MNHEY and CDR2 SVGAGI.

V and J are TRBV28 and TRBJ1-4; TRBD1 matches 8 bases. The V segment lost 6 bases and the J segment 10 bases; nucleotides outside the gene matches: 19. This CDR3 is built from 17 residues. CDR1 is MDHEN, CDR2 SYDVKM, per germline. This CDR3 reads CASSLNPLAGGAGKLFF. The CDR3 DNA is TGTGCCAGCAGCCTCAACCCTTTGGCAGGGGGCGCCGGAAAACTGTTTTTT.

The V call is TRBV2, the J call TRBJ2-1, with D possibly TRBD2 on 7 matching bases. The V end was cut by 4 bases, the J end by 9 bases, with 13 bases between. Germline CDR1 SNHLY, CDR2 FYNNEI. This CDR3 comprises 13 residues. The DNA of the CDR3 is TGTGCCAGCAGTGTAGGGGGGGCCGGTGAGCAGTTCTTC. It encodes CASSVGGAGEQFF. Full variable domain (missing parts from reference TRBV2 and TRBJ2-1): EPEVTQTPSHQVTQMGQEVILRCVPISNHLYFYWYRQILGQKVEFLVSFYNNEISEKSEIFDDQFSVERPDGSNFTLKIRSTKLEDSAMYFCASSVGGAGEQFFGPGTRLTVL.

V gene TRBV6-5 combines with J gene TRBJ1-3; 9 nucleotides align to TRBD1. CDR1 is MNHEY, CDR2 SVGAGI, per germline. This CDR3 has 15 amino acids. The trim removed 7 bases at V and 4 bases at J, leaving 8 bases unmatched. CDR3 nucleotides: TGTGCCAGCACTCGGGACAGGGTGGAAGGAAACACCATATATTTT. Protein product: CASTRDRVEGNTIYF.

The rearrangement joins TRBV29-1 to TRBJ1-1; D is ambiguous. In germline, CDR1 is SQVTM, CDR2 ANQGSEA. The V end was cut by 6 bases, the J end by 0 bases, with 11 bases between. The CDR3 runs 13 residues. The CDR3 nucleotides are TGCAGCGTCGCCAGAACCATGAACACTGAAGCTTTCTTT. It codes for CSVARTMNTEAFF. Full variable domain (remainder filled in from reference TRBV29-1 and TRBJ1-1): SAVISQKPSRDICQRGTSLTIQCQVDSQVTMMFWYRQQPGQSLTLIATANQGSEATYESGFVIDKFPISRPNLTFSTLTVSNMSPEDSSIYLCSVARTMNTEAFFGQGTRLTVV.

In DNA, the CDR3 is TGTGCCAGCAGCGTTGGGACACCTAATGAAAAACTGTTTTTT. Its translation is CASSVGTPNEKLFF. The chain recombines TRBV9 with TRBJ1-4, with a weak D call TRBD1 (6 bases). The CDR3 totals 14 residues. Germline-derived CDR1 and CDR2 are SGDLS and YYNGEE. With 2 bases removed from V and 3 bases from J, the gap between germline ends came to 8 bases.

The chain has TRBV6-6 and TRBJ1-4; the match to TRBD1 covers 10 bases. CDR1 and CDR2 (germline): MNHNY, SVGAGI (reference sequence). V shed 6 bases and J 5 bases; nucleotides not matched to a gene: 3. CDR3 length equals 14 residues. For the CDR3, the DNA is TGTGCCAGCAGCCCGGACAGGGGGAATGAAAAACTGTTTTTT. It encodes CASSPDRGNEKLFF.

The chain recombines TRBV24-1 with TRBJ2-5, with D possibly TRBD2 on 6 matching bases. Per the germline V gene, CDR1 is KGHDR and CDR2 is SFDVKD. This CDR3 contains 14 residues. V was clipped by 3 bases and J by 4 bases, with 11 bases between them. This CDR3 is CATSDIGTSETQYF. CDR3 coding DNA: TGTGCCACCAGTGATATAGGGACTTCAGAGACCCAGTACTTC.

This rearrangement joins TRBV3-1 (or the pseudogene TRBV3-2) to TRBJ1-6; possibly TRBD1 for D (6 bases). CDR1 and CDR2 (germline): LGHDT, YNNKEL (reference sequence). V was trimmed by 1 base and J by 5 bases, leaving 12 bases between them. This CDR3 is 16 amino acids long. CDR3 bases: TGTGCCAGCAGCCAAGGAACAGGGCGGGATAATTCACCCCTCCACTTT. It codes for CASSQGTGRDNSPLHF.

The V call is TRBV28, the J call TRBJ2-7; no clear D. Trimming cost V 5 bases and J 13 bases, with 21 bases left between them. The CDR3 totals 13 residues. Per the germline V gene, CDR1 is MDHEN and CDR2 is SYDVKM. The CDR3 DNA reads TGTGCCAGCAGTCCCCCAAGTTTCTCTACGGGTTACTTC. This sequence encodes CASSPPSFSTGYF. Full variable domain (remainder filled in from reference TRBV28 and TRBJ2-7): DVKVTQSSRYLVKRTGEKVFLECVQDMDHENMFWYRQDPGLGLRLIYFSYDVKMKEKGDIPEGYSVSREKKERFSLILESASTNQTSMYLCASSPPSFSTGYFGPGTRLTVT.

The rearrangement links TRBV7-2 to TRBJ1-3; D is uncertain. The CDR3 covers 14 residues. Trimming removed 0 bases from V and 8 bases from J, with 11 bases in between. Germline CDR1 reads SGHTA; CDR2 reads FQGNSA. The CDR3 bases are TGTGCCAGCAGCTTAGCCCCTGAGGGAGACACCATATATTTT. It specifies CASSLAPEGDTIYF.